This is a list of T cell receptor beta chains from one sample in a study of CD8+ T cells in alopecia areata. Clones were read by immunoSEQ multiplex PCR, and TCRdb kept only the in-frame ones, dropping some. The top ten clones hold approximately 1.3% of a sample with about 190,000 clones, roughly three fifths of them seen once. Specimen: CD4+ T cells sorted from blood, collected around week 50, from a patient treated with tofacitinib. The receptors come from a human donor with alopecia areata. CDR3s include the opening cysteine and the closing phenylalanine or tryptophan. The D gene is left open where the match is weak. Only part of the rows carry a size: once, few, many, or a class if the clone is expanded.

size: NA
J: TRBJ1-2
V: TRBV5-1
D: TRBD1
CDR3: CASSLGPGQNYGYTF
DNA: TGCGCCAGCAGCTTGGGCCCGGGACAGAACTATGGCTACACCTTC

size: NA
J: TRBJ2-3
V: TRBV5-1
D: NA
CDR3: CASNTADTDTQYF
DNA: TGCGCCAGCAACACGGCCGACACCGATACGCAGTATTTT

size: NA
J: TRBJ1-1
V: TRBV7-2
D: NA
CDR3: CASSLTEGNLGKAFF
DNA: TGTGCCAGCAGCTTGACAGAGGGGAATCTAGGAAAAGCTTTCTTT

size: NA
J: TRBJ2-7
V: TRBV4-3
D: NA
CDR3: CASGVTLNSYEQYF
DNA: TGCGCCAGCGGCGTAACTCTAAACTCCTACGAGCAGTACTTC

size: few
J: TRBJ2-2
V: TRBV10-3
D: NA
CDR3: CAISPRGLVEAGELFF
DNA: TGTGCCATCAGTCCTCGTGGGCTAGTTGAGGCCGGGGAGCTGTTTTTT

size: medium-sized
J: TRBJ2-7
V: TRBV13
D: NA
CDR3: CASRTARSQYF
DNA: TGTGCCAGCCGCACCGCCAGGTCTCAGTACTTC

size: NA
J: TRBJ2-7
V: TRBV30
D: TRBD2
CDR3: CAWSVGTSIHEQYF
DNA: TGTGCCTGGAGTGTGGGGACTAGCATCCACGAGCAGTACTTC

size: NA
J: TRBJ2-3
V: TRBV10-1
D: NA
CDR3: CASGTTNTQYF
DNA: TGCGCCAGCGGCACAACGAATACGCAGTATTTT

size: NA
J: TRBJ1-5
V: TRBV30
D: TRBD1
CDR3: CAWRPHDRGNQPQHF
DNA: TGTGCCTGGAGGCCCCATGACAGGGGCAATCAGCCCCAGCATTTT

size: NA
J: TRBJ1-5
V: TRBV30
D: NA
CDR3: CAWSVRTSNQPQHF
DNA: TGTGCCTGGAGTGTACGAACAAGCAATCAGCCCCAGCATTTT

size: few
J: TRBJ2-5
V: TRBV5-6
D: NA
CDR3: CASSLSVGRLPKETQYF
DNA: TGTGCCAGCAGCTTGTCAGTGGGGCGACTTCCGAAAGAGACCCAGTACTTC

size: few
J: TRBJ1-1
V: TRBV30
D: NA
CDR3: CAWSTANTEAFF
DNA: TGTGCCTGGAGTACAGCAAACACTGAAGCTTTCTTT

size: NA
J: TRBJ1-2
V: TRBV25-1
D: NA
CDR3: CASSDLGSPNHGYTF
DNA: TGTGCCAGCAGTGATCTCGGCAGCCCGAACCATGGCTACACCTTC

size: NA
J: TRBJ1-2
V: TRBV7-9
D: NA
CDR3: CASSFKIGRTEDGYTF
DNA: TGTGCCAGCAGCTTTAAGATCGGGCGAACAGAAGATGGCTACACCTTC

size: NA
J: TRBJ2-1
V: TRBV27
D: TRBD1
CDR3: CASKTGTAYNEQFF
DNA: TGTGCCAGCAAAACCGGGACAGCCTACAATGAGCAGTTCTTC

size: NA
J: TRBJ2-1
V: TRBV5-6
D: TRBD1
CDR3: CASSYWTGVDNEQFF
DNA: TGTGCCAGCAGCTATTGGACAGGGGTGGACAATGAGCAGTTCTTC

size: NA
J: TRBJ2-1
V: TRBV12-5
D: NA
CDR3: CASAAPLGGGNNEQFF
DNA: TGTGCTAGTGCCGCACCCCTGGGCGGGGGCAACAATGAGCAGTTCTTC